This TCR beta chain was found in a study of T cell changes during pregnancy in multiple sclerosis. TCRdb keeps only in-frame clones here, not all; method: immunoSEQ multiplex PCR. The table shows 100,000 to 140,000 clones, with roughly 92% occurring only once. This receptor was taken from a female donor in good health, enrolled as a control in a pregnancy study. Material: peripheral blood, obtained in the third trimester of pregnancy.

The DNA for the CDR3 is TGTGCCAGCAGCTTAGCGTATAGGGCAGGGAGGGAGACTGAAGCTTTCTTT. The encoded protein is CASSLAYRAGRETEAFF. This chain connects TRBV7-8 to TRBJ1-1; D may be TRBD1 (5 bases). Germline CDR1 and CDR2: SGHVS and FQNEAQ. The CDR3 length is 17 residues. The V and J ends lost 0 bases and 5 bases respectively, with 19 bases between them.